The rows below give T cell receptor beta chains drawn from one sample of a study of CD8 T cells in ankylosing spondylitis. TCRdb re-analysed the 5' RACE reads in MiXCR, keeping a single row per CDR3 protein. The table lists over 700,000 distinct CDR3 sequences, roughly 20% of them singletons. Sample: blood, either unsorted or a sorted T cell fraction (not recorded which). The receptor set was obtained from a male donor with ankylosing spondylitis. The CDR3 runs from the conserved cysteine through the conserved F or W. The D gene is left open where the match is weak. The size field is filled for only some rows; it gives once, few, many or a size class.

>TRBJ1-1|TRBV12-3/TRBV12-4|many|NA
TGTGCCAGCAGTTTAGGTGGGGGGACGCACACTGAAGCTTTCTTT
CASSLGGGTHTEAFF
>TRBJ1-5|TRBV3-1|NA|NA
TGTGCCAGCAGCCAAGATTGTGGGCAGCCCCAGCATTTT
CASSQDCGQPQHF
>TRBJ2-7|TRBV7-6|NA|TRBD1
TGTGCCAGCAGCTTAGCTGGGACAGGGACGACCTACGAGCAGTACTTC
CASSLAGTGTTYEQYF
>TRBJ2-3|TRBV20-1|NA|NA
TGCAGTGTCAGCAGGGGTCGCACAGATACGCAGTATTTT
CSVSRGRTDTQYF
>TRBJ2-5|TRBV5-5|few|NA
TGTGCCAGCAGCTCTTACCTCGGTAAACAAGAGACCCAGTACTTC
CASSSYLGKQETQYF
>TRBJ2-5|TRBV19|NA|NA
TGTGCCAGTAGGTGGACCAATAAGTACCAAGAGACCCAGTACTTC
CASRWTNKYQETQYF
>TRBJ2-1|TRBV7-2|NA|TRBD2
TGTGCCAGCAGCTTAAGACACGGGAGGGTAGAGCAGTTCTTC
CASSLRHGRVEQFF
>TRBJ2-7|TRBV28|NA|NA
TGTGCCAGCACCCAATGGACGGGAGCCTCCTACGAGCAGTACTTC
CASTQWTGASYEQYF
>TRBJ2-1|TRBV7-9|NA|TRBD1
TGTGCCGGCAGCCTACAGGGGGCCTACAATGAGCAGTTCTTC
CAGSLQGAYNEQFF
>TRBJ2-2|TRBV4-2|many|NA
TGTGCCAGCAGCCAAGGGACGGGACGAAAGAAGGACACCGGGGAGCTGTTTTTT
CASSQGTGRKKDTGELFF
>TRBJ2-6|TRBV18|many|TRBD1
TGTGCCAGCTCCCCGAACCGGGACAGGGCCCTCTCTGGGGCCAACGTCCTGACTTTC
CASSPNRDRALSGANVLTF
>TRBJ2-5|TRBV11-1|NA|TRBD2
TGTGCCAGCAGCTTATTGTGGGCTCTAGCGGGGCTCCAAGAGACCCAGTACTTC
CASSLLWALAGLQETQYF
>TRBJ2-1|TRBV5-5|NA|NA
TGTGCCAGCAGCTTGTGGGTAGGCCGTGAGCAGTTCTTC
CASSLWVGREQFF
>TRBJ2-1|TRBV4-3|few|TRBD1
TGCGCCAGCAGCGAACGGGACAGCTCCTACAATGAGCAGTTCTTC
CASSERDSSYNEQFF
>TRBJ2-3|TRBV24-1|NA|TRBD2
TGTGCCACCAGTGATGCCGGGACTAGCGCCCAAGATACGCAGTATTTT
CATSDAGTSAQDTQYF
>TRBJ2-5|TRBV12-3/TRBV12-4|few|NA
TGTGCCAGCACCACGAACCGGGTTCAAGAGACCCAGTACTTC
CASTTNRVQETQYF
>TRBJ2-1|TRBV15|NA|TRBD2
TGTGCCACCAGCAGAGATAGGACTAGCGGGAGATCTGAGCAGTTCTTC
CATSRDRTSGRSEQFF
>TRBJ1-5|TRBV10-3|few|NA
TGTGCCATCAGTGAGTCCGGGGACCAGCCCCAGCATTTT
CAISESGDQPQHF
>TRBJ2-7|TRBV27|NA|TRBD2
TGTGCCAGCTGGACTCCTAGCGGATGGAACGAGCAGTACTTC
CASWTPSGWNEQYF
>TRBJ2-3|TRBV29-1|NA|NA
TGCAGCGTTGTGGAACGGGGGTACGGAGATACGCAGTATTTT
CSVVERGYGDTQYF
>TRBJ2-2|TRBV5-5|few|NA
TGTGCCAGCAGCTCCAACCCTCGGGACGGGGGCGGGGAGCTGTTTTTT
CASSSNPRDGGGELFF
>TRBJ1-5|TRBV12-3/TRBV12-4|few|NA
TGTGCCAGCAGTTTAGGAGTACTGCAGAGCAATCAGCCCCAGCATTTT
CASSLGVLQSNQPQHF
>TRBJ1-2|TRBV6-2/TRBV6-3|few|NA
TGTGCCAGCAGTTACTCGATGCCTTACAGGGCACACTATGGCTACACCTTC
CASSYSMPYRAHYGYTF
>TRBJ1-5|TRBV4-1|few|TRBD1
TGCGCCAGCAGCCAAGTGCAGGGGGGCAATCAGCCCCAGCATTTT
CASSQVQGGNQPQHF
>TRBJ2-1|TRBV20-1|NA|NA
TGCAGTGCTACCCCCGGGGGCGGGGTTACCTACAATGAGCAGTTCTTC
CSATPGGGVTYNEQFF
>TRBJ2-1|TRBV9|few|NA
TGTGCCAGCAGCGATAACGAGTTGAGGCAGTTCTTC
CASSDNELRQFF
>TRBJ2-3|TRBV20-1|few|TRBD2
TGCAGTGCTAAGCGGGACGGCACAGATACGCAGTATTTT
CSAKRDGTDTQYF
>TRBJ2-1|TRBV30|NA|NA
TGTGCCTGGAGTCCCCCGGGGGCCAATGAGCAGTTCTTC
CAWSPPGANEQFF
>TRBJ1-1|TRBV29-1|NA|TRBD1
TGCAGCGTTGAAGTGGGACAGGGTTACACTGAAGCTTTCTTT
CSVEVGQGYTEAFF
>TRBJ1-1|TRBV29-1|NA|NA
TGCAGCGGAGCCCGGGGCGGCGGCACTGAAGCTTTCTTT
CSGARGGGTEAFF
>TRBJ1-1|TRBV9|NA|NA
TGTGCCAGCAGCTCTTCGGACCTTAACACTGAAGCTTTCTTT
CASSSSDLNTEAFF
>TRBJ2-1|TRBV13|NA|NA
TGTGCCAGCAGCAGAGAGGAACTGACGGAGCAGTTCTTC
CASSREELTEQFF
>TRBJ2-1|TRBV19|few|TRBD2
TGTGCCAGTAGTTTGACTAGCGGGCGCTCCTACAATGAGCAGTTCTTC
CASSLTSGRSYNEQFF
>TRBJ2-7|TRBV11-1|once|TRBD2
TGTGCCAGCAGCCTACTCCCGGGAGGGAGGACCTACGAGCAGTACTTC
CASSLLPGGRTYEQYF
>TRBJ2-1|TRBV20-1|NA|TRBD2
TGCAGTGGGAGACTAGCGGGAAACAATGAGCAGTTCTTC
CSGRLAGNNEQFF
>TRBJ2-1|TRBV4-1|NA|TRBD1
TGCGCCAGCAGCCAAGACGGGACAGGGATCTCCTACAATGAGCAGTTCTTC
CASSQDGTGISYNEQFF
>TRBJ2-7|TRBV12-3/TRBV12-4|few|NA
TGTGCCAGCAGTTTTATAGCCCACGAGCAGTACTTC
CASSFIAHEQYF
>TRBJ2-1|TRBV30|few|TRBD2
TGTGCCTGGAGTCTTGGCGGGGGGAATGAGCAGTTCTTC
CAWSLGGGNEQFF
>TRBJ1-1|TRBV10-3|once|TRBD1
TGTGCCATCAGTGAGTCAGGACAGGGAAGGATGATGAACACTGAAGCTTTCTTT
CAISESGQGRMMNTEAFF
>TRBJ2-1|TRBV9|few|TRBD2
TGTGCCAGCAGCGTAGCCCTGGGACTAGCGGGAGACTCCTACAATGAGCAGTTCTTC
CASSVALGLAGDSYNEQFF
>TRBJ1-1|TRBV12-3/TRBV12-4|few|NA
TGTGCCAGCAGTTCCGGGGGTTGGACTGAAGCTTTCTTT
CASSSGGWTEAFF
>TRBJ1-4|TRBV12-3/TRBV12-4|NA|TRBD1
TGTGCCAGCAGTTCGGGACAGTCAGGCGGCGAAAAACTGTTTTTT
CASSSGQSGGEKLFF
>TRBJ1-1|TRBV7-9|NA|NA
TGTGCCAGCAGCTTCCCGGCGGGGAACACTGAAGCTTTCTTT
CASSFPAGNTEAFF